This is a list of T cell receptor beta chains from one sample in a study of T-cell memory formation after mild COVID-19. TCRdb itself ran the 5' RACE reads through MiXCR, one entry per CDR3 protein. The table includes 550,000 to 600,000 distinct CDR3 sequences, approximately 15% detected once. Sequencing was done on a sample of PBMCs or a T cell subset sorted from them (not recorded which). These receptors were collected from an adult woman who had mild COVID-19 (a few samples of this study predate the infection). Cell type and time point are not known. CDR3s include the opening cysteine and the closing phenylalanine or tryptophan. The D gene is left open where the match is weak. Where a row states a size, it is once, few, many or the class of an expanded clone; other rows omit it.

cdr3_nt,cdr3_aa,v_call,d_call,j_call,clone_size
TGTGCCAGCAGCCCGACCCGGGGGCTCAACTATGGCTACACCTTC,CASSPTRGLNYGYTF,TRBV7-8,.,TRBJ1-2,.
TGCGCCAGCAGCCCAATTAGAGGGGCCTACAATGAGCAGTTCTTC,CASSPIRGAYNEQFF,TRBV5-1,.,TRBJ2-1,.
TGTGCCAGCAGCCCGGGACAAAAGAGCACTGAAGCTTTCTTT,CASSPGQKSTEAFF,TRBV7-9,.,TRBJ1-1,.
TGTGCCAGTAGTCCCTGGGACAGGGGAGAAGATACGCAGTATTTT,CASSPWDRGEDTQYF,TRBV19,TRBD1,TRBJ2-3,.
TGTGCCAGCAGCCAAGACCCTAGCGTAAGGGAGACCCAGTACTTC,CASSQDPSVRETQYF,TRBV3-1,.,TRBJ2-5,.
TGCAGTGCTAGTTCCACAAACACCGGGGAGCTGTTTTTT,CSASSTNTGELFF,TRBV20-1,.,TRBJ2-2,.
TGCGCCAGCAGACTAACAGGGAGTGGGAATCAGCCCCAGCATTTT,CASRLTGSGNQPQHF,TRBV4-1,.,TRBJ1-5,.
TGTGCCAGCAGTGAATCGGGGACAGGGGGCCACGAGCAGTACTTC,CASSESGTGGHEQYF,TRBV25-1,TRBD1,TRBJ2-7,few
TGTGCCACCAGTGATCCCCTACTAGCGGGGAACAATGAGCAGTTCTTC,CATSDPLLAGNNEQFF,TRBV24-1,TRBD2,TRBJ2-1,few
TGTGCCAGCAGCTGGGGACTAGCGGGAGCATCCTACAATGAGCAGTTCTTC,CASSWGLAGASYNEQFF,TRBV11-2,TRBD2,TRBJ2-1,.
TGTGCCAGCAGCTCCCCTTACACCGGGGCCCACTACGAGCAGTACTTC,CASSSPYTGAHYEQYF,TRBV7-9,.,TRBJ2-7,many
TGCGCCAGCAGCTTGGTGCCTAGCGGCAAGTACGAGCAGTACTTC,CASSLVPSGKYEQYF,TRBV5-1,TRBD2,TRBJ2-7,.
TGCAGTGCTAGTTCGAATCCTGCTAGTTCCGAGTGGCTCGGGGAGCTGTTTTTT,CSASSNPASSEWLGELFF,TRBV20-1,.,TRBJ2-2,few
TGTGCCAGCAGTTACTCGGCTGCCGGACAGTCCTACTATGGCTACACCTTC,CASSYSAAGQSYYGYTF,TRBV6-5,.,TRBJ1-2,.
TGCGCCAGCAGCCAAGTGGGCGGATTAAATGAAAAACTGTTTTTT,CASSQVGGLNEKLFF,TRBV4-1,.,TRBJ1-4,.
TGCAGCGTTCAACGACGATCGAACACCGGGGAGCTGTTTTTT,CSVQRRSNTGELFF,TRBV29-1,.,TRBJ2-2,.
TGTGCCACCAGCAGAACTGACTTATACAATGAGCAGTTCTTC,CATSRTDLYNEQFF,TRBV15,.,TRBJ2-1,.
TGTGCCAGCAGCTTAACCCGGACAGAAGCGCACGAGCAGTACTTC,CASSLTRTEAHEQYF,TRBV7-9,.,TRBJ2-7,.
TGTGCCAGCAGCCCGGGGACAGGTGGCTACGAGCAGTACTTC,CASSPGTGGYEQYF,TRBV18,TRBD1,TRBJ2-7,many
TGTGCCAGCAGTGGGGCTGCCACAGATACGCAGTATTTT,CASSGAATDTQYF,TRBV2,.,TRBJ2-3,.
TGTGCCACCCTTCCTCCTCGCCCGGGGGCTCAAAACTATGGCTACACCTTC,CATLPPRPGAQNYGYTF,TRBV7-9,.,TRBJ1-2,.
TGTGCCAGCAGTTACGAGGGGGGACGAGACTATGGCTACACCTTC,CASSYEGGRDYGYTF,TRBV6-6,.,TRBJ1-2,.
TGCAGTGCTAGAGTTCGCGGGAGGGTCGACGAGCAGTACTTC,CSARVRGRVDEQYF,TRBV20-1,TRBD2,TRBJ2-7,.
TGTGCCAGCAGTGGGACAGCCTCCCGGGGCTCCTACGAGCAGTACTTC,CASSGTASRGSYEQYF,TRBV6-5,TRBD1,TRBJ2-7,.
TGTGCCAGCAGCTTATGGGGGGGGGCCGTTTCAGGAGAGACCCAGTACTTC,CASSLWGGAVSGETQYF,TRBV7-2,.,TRBJ2-5,.
TGTGCCAGCAGCGTAGCTCGGGACAGGGGTAATGAGCAGTTCTTC,CASSVARDRGNEQFF,TRBV9,TRBD1,TRBJ2-1,few
TGTGCCAGCAGCTTGGCCGGCAGATACCAAGAGACCCAGTACTTC,CASSLAGRYQETQYF,TRBV5-6,.,TRBJ2-5,few
TGTGCCAGCAGCAAAGGGGGGACGAAGTGGGCCACTGAAGCTTTCTTT,CASSKGGTKWATEAFF,TRBV21-1,.,TRBJ1-1,few
TGTGCCAGCAGCCCCATGGTGAGGGGTTTAGCTAACTATGGCTACACCTTC,CASSPMVRGLANYGYTF,TRBV14,.,TRBJ1-2,.